These T cell receptor beta chains were read from a single sample in a study of blood T cells in healthy people across ages. TCRdb reprocessed the 5' RACE reads via MiXCR and lists one record per CDR3 protein. The sample has some 800,000 distinct CDR3 sequences; more than 20% are singletons. The sample also formed part of further work on T cells of mothers and their children.

Source material: blood. The receptors shown here come from a boy between 10 and 17 years old in good health. CDR3s include the opening cysteine and the closing phenylalanine or tryptophan. The order of the fields is D gene, J gene, V gene, clone size, CDR3 protein, CDR3 DNA. D genes are given only for firm matches. Clone size is shown for a subset of rows, as once, few, many or a class of expanded clone.

>TRBD1|TRBJ2-7|TRBV29-1|.
CSVDEGTGHEQYF
TGCAGCGTGGACGAAGGGACAGGGCACGAGCAGTACTTC
>.|TRBJ1-4|TRBV27|few
CASSLGFGLGNEKLFF
TGTGCCAGCAGTTTAGGTTTTGGTCTCGGTAATGAAAAACTGTTTTTT
>TRBD2|TRBJ2-1|TRBV29-1|.
CSVDGSGEVYNEQFF
TGCAGCGTTGATGGTAGCGGGGAAGTTTACAATGAGCAGTTCTTC
>.|TRBJ2-3|TRBV6-2/TRBV6-3|many
CASSYKSGAPGTDTQYF
TGTGCCAGCAGTTACAAATCTGGAGCACCGGGAACAGATACGCAGTATTTT
>TRBD1|TRBJ2-2|TRBV6-1|few
CASSRDRGRSTGELFF
TGTGCCAGCAGTAGGGACAGGGGGCGAAGCACCGGGGAGCTGTTTTTT
>.|TRBJ2-7|TRBV11-2|few
CASSSYLNPLGHEQYF
TGTGCCAGCAGCTCATACCTCAACCCCCTCGGACACGAGCAGTACTTC
>.|TRBJ1-6|TRBV5-1|few
CASSLSFSGGTSPLHF
TGCGCCAGCAGCTTGTCATTCAGCGGTGGGACGTCACCCCTCCACTTT
>.|TRBJ2-5|TRBV6-2/TRBV6-3|.
CASSYSSQETQYF
TGTGCCAGCAGTTACTCCAGCCAAGAGACCCAGTACTTC
>.|TRBJ2-1|TRBV5-1|.
CASSLVSGPDNEQFF
TGCGCCAGCAGCTTGGTCAGCGGGCCGGACAATGAGCAGTTCTTC
>.|TRBJ2-1|TRBV5-1|few
CASSLLGGGSANEQFF
TGCGCCAGCAGCTTGCTGGGGGGTGGGTCCGCAAATGAGCAGTTCTTC
>TRBD1|TRBJ1-3|TRBV7-8|few
CASSARDRGSGNTIYF
TGTGCCAGCAGCGCCCGGGACAGAGGATCTGGAAACACCATATATTTT
>.|TRBJ1-1|TRBV7-9|.
CASSPVGRLNTEAFF
TGTGCCAGCAGCCCTGTCGGTAGGTTGAACACTGAAGCTTTCTTT
>.|TRBJ2-3|TRBV7-2|.
CASSLRATISSTDTQYF
TGTGCCAGCAGCTTAAGAGCGACTATTTCTAGCACAGATACGCAGTATTTT
>.|TRBJ2-5|TRBV25-1|.
CATRTDPLATQYF
TGTGCCACGCGTACAGATCCTCTTGCGACCCAGTACTTC
>.|TRBJ2-7|TRBV6-1|few
CASRPGPSSSYEQYF
TGTGCCAGCAGACCGGGTCCATCGAGCTCCTACGAGCAGTACTTC
>.|TRBJ2-3|TRBV12-3/TRBV12-4|few
CASSRGTFGTDTQYF
TGTGCCAGCAGTCGCGGGACATTTGGCACAGATACGCAGTATTTT
>TRBD1|TRBJ2-1|TRBV6-5|.
CASSRGQVDSEQFF
TGTGCCAGCAGCCGCGGACAGGTCGACAGTGAGCAGTTCTTC
>TRBD2|TRBJ2-1|TRBV7-6|.
CASSLGGTSNEQFF
TGTGCCAGCAGCTTAGGCGGGACTAGCAATGAGCAGTTCTTC
>.|TRBJ2-3|TRBV7-9|.
CASSPRGGDTQYF
TGTGCCAGCAGCCCCAGGGGTGGAGATACGCAGTATTTT
>.|TRBJ2-7|TRBV4-2|few
CASSQAGNAYEQYF
TGTGCCAGCAGCCAAGCGGGAAACGCCTACGAGCAGTACTTC
>TRBD1|TRBJ2-7|TRBV28|.
CASSARGSSYEQYF
TGTGCCAGCAGTGCCAGGGGGAGCTCCTACGAGCAGTACTTC
>.|TRBJ2-5|TRBV12-3/TRBV12-4|.
CASSLRSMDLKTQYF
TGTGCCAGCAGTTTGCGTTCGATGGATTTAAAGACCCAGTACTTC
>.|TRBJ1-2|TRBV13|many
CASSPGVMVGYTF
TGTGCCAGCAGCCCGGGGGTAATGGTCGGCTACACCTTC
>.|TRBJ1-6|TRBV7-9|few
CASSHGGGAPLHF
TGTGCCAGCAGCCACGGTGGGGGCGCACCCCTCCACTTT
>TRBD2|TRBJ2-1|TRBV20-1|once
CSARDPGGAYNEQFF
TGCAGTGCTAGAGATCCCGGGGGGGCCTACAATGAGCAGTTCTTC
>.|TRBJ2-1|TRBV10-3|few
CAISGVGGRRAQHNEQFF
TGTGCCATCAGTGGTGTTGGTGGACGGAGGGCTCAGCACAATGAGCAGTTCTTC
>.|TRBJ2-3|TRBV9|.
CASSVQGPAQYF
TGTGCCAGCAGCGTCCAGGGGCCCGCGCAGTATTTT
>.|TRBJ1-1|TRBV20-1|.
CSARQGSSFGIPEAFF
TGCAGTGCTAGGCAGGGTTCATCGTTTGGAATCCCTGAAGCTTTCTTT
>.|TRBJ1-1|TRBV7-9|few
CASSPPQGRNTEAFF
TGTGCCAGCAGCCCGCCCCAGGGTAGGAACACTGAAGCTTTCTTT
>.|TRBJ1-4|TRBV5-5|.
CASSLKGGNEKLFF
TGTGCCAGCAGCTTGAAGGGGGGCAATGAAAAACTGTTTTTT
>.|TRBJ2-1|TRBV28|few
CASSPPGQQHEQFF
TGTGCCAGCAGTCCCCCTGGACAGCAACATGAGCAGTTCTTC
>.|TRBJ1-5|TRBV6-2/TRBV6-3|.
CASRQDNQPQHF
TGTGCCAGCAGGCAGGACAATCAGCCCCAGCATTTT
>TRBD1|TRBJ2-2|TRBV2|.
CASSTWTGTPLGAGELFF
TGTGCCAGCAGTACATGGACAGGGACCCCACTCGGGGCCGGGGAGCTGTTTTTT
>TRBD1|TRBJ1-3|TRBV2|.
CASSSRGGGNTIYF
TGTGCCAGCAGTTCCAGGGGGGGAGGAAACACCATATATTTT
>.|TRBJ2-5|TRBV6-6|few
CASSYGQGAETQYF
TGTGCCAGCAGTTACGGGCAGGGAGCAGAGACCCAGTACTTC
>TRBD1|TRBJ1-3|TRBV18|.
CASSPRTGASGNTIYF
TGTGCCAGCTCACCACGGACAGGGGCCTCTGGAAACACCATATATTTT
>TRBD1|TRBJ2-5|TRBV5-4|.
CASSDGTGGSETQYF
TGTGCCAGCAGCGACGGGACAGGGGGCTCGGAGACCCAGTACTTC
>.|TRBJ1-4|TRBV4-3|.
CASSQDRGAWDEKLFF
TGCGCCAGCAGCCAAGATCGGGGGGCGTGGGATGAAAAACTGTTTTTT
>.|TRBJ2-4|TRBV20-1|few
CSAMVQAKNIQYF
TGCAGTGCTATGGTACAGGCGAAAAACATTCAGTACTTC
>.|TRBJ2-7|TRBV9|few
CASSVNQGEAYEQYF
TGTGCCAGCAGCGTAAACCAGGGGGAGGCCTACGAGCAGTACTTC
>.|TRBJ1-4|TRBV7-9|few
CASSKDEKLFF
TGTGCCAGCAGCAAGGACGAAAAACTGTTTTTT
>.|TRBJ1-1|TRBV27|few
CASSLWQNTEAFF
TGTGCCAGCAGTTTATGGCAGAACACTGAAGCTTTCTTT